Below, 12 T cell receptor beta chains from the same sample are listed, as sequenced in a study of cytomegalovirus exposure and HLA in healthy donors. 60 Vbeta and 13 Jbeta primers were used in PCR. Sequenced by immunoSEQ multiplex PCR; TCRdb stores in-frame clones only, minus some. The sample holds about 210,000 clones, about 80% seen once. The specimen sequenced was PBMCs. These receptors all come from a woman in her 30s in good health and CMV-seropositive.

This clone came up once. The chain links TRBV19 to TRBJ2-1; possible D gene TRBD2, 5 bases. Trimming stripped 2 bases from V and 5 bases from J, with 13 bases between. This CDR3 contains 15 residues. Germline CDR1 LNHDA, CDR2 SQIVND (reference sequence). The DNA for the CDR3 is TGTGCCAGTAGTATATCGGGGATTAGTAACAATGAGCAGTTCTTC. Translation: CASSISGISNNEQFF.

V and J are TRBV7-8 and TRBJ1-5; D might be TRBD1 (5 bases). Germline-derived CDR1 and CDR2 are SGHVS and FQNEAQ. The CDR3 has 14 amino acids. With 1 base removed from V and 4 bases from J, the gap between germline ends came to 8 bases. CDR3 protein: CASSLVPGNQPQHF. The CDR3 nucleotides are TGTGCCAGCAGCTTAGTGCCAGGGAATCAGCCCCAGCATTTT.

The chain couples TRBV28 to TRBJ2-1; TRBD2 matches at 9 bases. The junction had 12 bases not matched to a gene; V was cut back by 1 base and J by 8 bases. This CDR3 contains 17 residues. Germline CDR1 and CDR2: MDHEN and SYDVKM. The CDR3 nucleotides are TGTGCCAGCAGTTTATCGGGGACGGCGGGAGGGAGGTATGAGCAGTTCTTC. It specifies CASSLSGTAGGRYEQFF. Full variable domain (rest looked up from reference TRBV28 and TRBJ2-1): DVKVTQSSRYLVKRTGEKVFLECVQDMDHENMFWYRQDPGLGLRLIYFSYDVKMKEKGDIPEGYSVSREKKERFSLILESASTNQTSMYLCASSLSGTAGGRYEQFFGPGTRLTVL.

The chain combines TRBV4-2 with TRBJ2-1, with D possibly TRBD2 on 5 matching bases. The germline gives CDR1 LGHNA, CDR2 YNFKEQ. The V gene lost 0 bases and the J gene lost 2 bases, with 20 bases spanning the gap. The CDR3 is made up of 19 amino acids. The DNA of the CDR3 is TGTGCCAGCAGCCAAGATAAGGATCCAGTCGGGCGGGCCTACAATGAGCAGTTCTTC. Protein: CASSQDKDPVGRAYNEQFF.

The rearrangement joins TRBV19 to TRBJ1-1, with TRBD1 as a possible D gene (6 bases). Germline V lookup: CDR1 LNHDA, CDR2 SQIVND (reference sequence). The CDR3 extends over 15 amino acids. The V and J ends lost 1 base and 6 bases respectively, with 15 bases between them. CDR3 coding DNA: TGTGCCAGTAGTATAGGCAGGGGCAGGCTATCTGAAGCTTTCTTT. Its protein is CASSIGRGRLSEAFF.

This clone was detected only once. The genes are TRBV9 and TRBJ2-3; 7 positions agree with TRBD2. Germline-derived CDR1 and CDR2 are SGDLS and YYNGEE. J gave up 6 bases and V 4 bases, and 2 bases lay outside the gene matches. CDR3 length equals 12 residues. The CDR3 DNA reads as TGTGCCAGCAGCCTTAGCGGGGATACGCAGTATTTT. It yields the protein CASSLSGDTQYF.

This clone was detected once. Compared with germline, one end of the junction differs, possibly owing to a read error. The rearrangement joins TRBV19 to TRBJ2-6, with D perhaps TRBD1 (6 bases). Germline CDR1 reads LNHDA; CDR2 reads SQIVND (reference sequence). The CDR3 contains 15 residues. CDR3 coding DNA: TGTGCCAGTAGTATGAGGGGGTCCGGGGCCAACGTCTTGACTTTC. Residues: CASSMRGSGANVLTF.

The chain is built from TRBV10-3 and TRBJ2-1, with 9 bases identical to TRBD1. This CDR3 is 15 amino acids long. J lost 9 bases, V lost 1 base, and 7 bases had no gene match. Germline V gene data show CDR1 as ENHRY and CDR2 as SYGVKD. CDR3 in DNA: TGTGCCATCAGTGAGTTGGGGGACAGGGCGGCTGAGCAGTTCTTC. Translation: CAISELGDRAAEQFF.

The rearrangement uses TRBV5-1 and TRBJ1-1, with D tentatively TRBD1 (6 bases). Trimming took off 0 bases at V and 1 base at J, with 10 bases between the two ends. CDR1 SGHRS and CDR2 YFSETQ come from the germline V gene. The CDR3 is 15 residues long. The CDR3 bases are TGCGCCAGCAGCTTGGAAGGGACAACGAACACTGAAGCTTTCTTT. It codes for CASSLEGTTNTEAFF.

The gene calls are TRBV7-9 and TRBJ2-7; 10 bases agree with TRBD1. CDR1 is SEHNR, CDR2 FQNEAQ, per germline (reference sequence). The CDR3 has 17 amino acids. V shed 5 bases and J 3 bases; nucleotides not matched to a gene: 13. The CDR3 DNA reads TGTGCCAGCAGCCCCCCTACGGGGACAGGGGAACTCTACGAGCAGTACTTC. It codes for CASSPPTGTGELYEQYF. Supplemented by reference TRBV7-9 and TRBJ2-7, the full variable domain reads DTGVSQNPRHKITKRGQNVTFRCDPISEHNRLYWYRQTLGQGPEFLTYFQNEAQLEKSRLLSDRFSAERPKGSFSTLEIQRTEQGDSAMYLCASSPPTGTGELYEQYFGPGTRLTVT.

The chain couples TRBV5-1 to TRBJ1-2, with 8 bases lining up with TRBD1. The junction had 4 bases not matched to a gene; V was cut back by 4 bases and J by 8 bases. This CDR3 has 12 residues. The germline CDR1 and CDR2 sequences are SGHRS and YFSETQ. In DNA form, the CDR3 reads TGCGCCAGCAGCCCGGACAGGGTCGGCTACACCTTC. This translates into CASSPDRVGYTF.

The chain couples TRBV19 to TRBJ1-3, with TRBD1 identical over 10 bases. J lost 0 bases, V lost 7 bases, and 6 bases had no gene match. The CDR3 sequence is 16 residues long. Germline V gene data show CDR1 as LNHDA and CDR2 as SQIVND (reference sequence). The DNA of the CDR3 is TGTGCCAGTATCCACCGGGACAGGGGCTCTGGAAACACCATATATTTT. It specifies CASIHRDRGSGNTIYF.